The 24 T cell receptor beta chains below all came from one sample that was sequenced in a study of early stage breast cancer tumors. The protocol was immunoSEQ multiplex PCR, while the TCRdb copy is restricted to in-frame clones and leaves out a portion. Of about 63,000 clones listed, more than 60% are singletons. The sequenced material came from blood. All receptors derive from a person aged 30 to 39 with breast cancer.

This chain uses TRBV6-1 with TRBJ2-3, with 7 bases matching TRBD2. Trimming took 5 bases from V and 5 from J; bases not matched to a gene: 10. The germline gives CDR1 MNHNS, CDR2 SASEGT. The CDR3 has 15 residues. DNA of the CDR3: TGTGCCAGCAGTCCTGTGGGGAGGGGTGGAGATACGCAGTATTTT. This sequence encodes CASSPVGRGGDTQYF.

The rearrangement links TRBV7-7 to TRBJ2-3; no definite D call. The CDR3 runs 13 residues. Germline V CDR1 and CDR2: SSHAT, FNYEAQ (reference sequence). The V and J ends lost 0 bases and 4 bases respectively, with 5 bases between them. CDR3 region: CASSLAAADTQYF. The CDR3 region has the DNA TGTGCCAGCAGCTTAGCGGCTGCAGATACGCAGTATTTT.

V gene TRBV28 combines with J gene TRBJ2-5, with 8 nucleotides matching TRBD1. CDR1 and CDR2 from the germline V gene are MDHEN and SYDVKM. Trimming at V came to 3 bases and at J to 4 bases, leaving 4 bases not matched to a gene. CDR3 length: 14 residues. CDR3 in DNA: TGTGCCAGCAGTTTGGACAGGGAACCAGAGACCCAGTACTTC. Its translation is CASSLDREPETQYF.

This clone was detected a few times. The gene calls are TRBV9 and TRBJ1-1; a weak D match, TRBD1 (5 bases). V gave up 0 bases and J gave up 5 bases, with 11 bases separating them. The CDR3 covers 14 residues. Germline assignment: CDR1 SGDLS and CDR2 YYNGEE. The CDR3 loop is CASSVVGGNTEAFF. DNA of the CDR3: TGTGCCAGCAGCGTAGTTGGGGGAAATACTGAAGCTTTCTTT.

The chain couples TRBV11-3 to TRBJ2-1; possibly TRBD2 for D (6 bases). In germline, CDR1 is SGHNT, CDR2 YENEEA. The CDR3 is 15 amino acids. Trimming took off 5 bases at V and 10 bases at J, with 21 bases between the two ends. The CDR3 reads CASSQRTSRREEQFF. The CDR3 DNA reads TGTGCCAGCAGCCAACGGACTTCTCGGCGGGAAGAGCAGTTCTTC. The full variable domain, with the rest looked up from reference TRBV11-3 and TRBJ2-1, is EAGVVQSPRYKIIEKKQPVAFWCNPISGHNTLYWYLQNLGQGPELLIRYENEEAVDDSQLPKDRFSAERLKGVDSTLKIQPAELGDSAVYLCASSQRTSRREEQFFGPGTRLTVL.

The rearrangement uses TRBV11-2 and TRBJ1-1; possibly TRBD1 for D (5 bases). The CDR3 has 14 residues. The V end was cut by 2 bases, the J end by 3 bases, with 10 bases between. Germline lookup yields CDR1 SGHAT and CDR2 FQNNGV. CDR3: CASSLRQGDTEAFF. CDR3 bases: TGTGCCAGCAGCTTACGTCAGGGAGACACTGAAGCTTTCTTT.

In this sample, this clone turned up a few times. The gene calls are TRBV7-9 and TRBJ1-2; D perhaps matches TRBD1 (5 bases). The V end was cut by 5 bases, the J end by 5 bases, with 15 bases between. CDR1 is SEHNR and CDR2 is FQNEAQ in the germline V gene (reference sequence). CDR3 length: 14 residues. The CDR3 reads CASSVLSRVYGYTF. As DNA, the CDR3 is TGTGCCAGCAGCGTCCTTAGCAGGGTGTATGGCTACACCTTC. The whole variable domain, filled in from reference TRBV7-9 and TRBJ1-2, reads DTGVSQNPRHKITKRGQNVTFRCDPISEHNRLYWYRQTLGQGPEFLTYFQNEAQLEKSRLLSDRFSAERPKGSFSTLEIQRTEQGDSAMYLCASSVLSRVYGYTFGSGTRLTVV.

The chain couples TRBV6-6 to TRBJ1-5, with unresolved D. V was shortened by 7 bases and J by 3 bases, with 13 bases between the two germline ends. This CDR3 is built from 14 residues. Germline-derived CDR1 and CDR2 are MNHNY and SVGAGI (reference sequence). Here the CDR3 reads CASTKGQINQPQHF. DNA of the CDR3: TGTGCCAGCACCAAAGGGCAGATCAATCAGCCCCAGCATTTT.

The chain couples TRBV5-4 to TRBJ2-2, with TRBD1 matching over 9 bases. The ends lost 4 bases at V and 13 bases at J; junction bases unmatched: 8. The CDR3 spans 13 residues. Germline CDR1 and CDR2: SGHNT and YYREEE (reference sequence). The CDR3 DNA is TGTGCCAGCAGCCGGACAGGGGAGGTAGGGCTGTTTTTT. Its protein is CASSRTGEVGLFF. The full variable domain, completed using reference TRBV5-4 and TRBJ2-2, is ETGVTQSPTHLIKTRGQQVTLRCSSQSGHNTVSWYQQALGQGPQFIFQYYREEENGRGNFPPRFSGLQFPNYSSELNVNALELDDSALYLCASSRTGEVGLFFGEGSRLTVL.

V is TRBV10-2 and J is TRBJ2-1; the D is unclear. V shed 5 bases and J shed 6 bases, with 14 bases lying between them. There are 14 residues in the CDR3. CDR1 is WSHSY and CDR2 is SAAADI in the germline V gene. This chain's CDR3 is CASSRASGTNEQFF. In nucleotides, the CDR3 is TGCGCCAGCAGTCGGGCCTCAGGAACCAATGAGCAGTTCTTC.

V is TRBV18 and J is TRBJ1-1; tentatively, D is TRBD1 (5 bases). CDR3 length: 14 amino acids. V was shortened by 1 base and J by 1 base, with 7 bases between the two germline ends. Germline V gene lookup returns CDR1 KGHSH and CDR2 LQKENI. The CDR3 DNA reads TGTGCCAGCTCACCACGTGACAGGAACACTGAAGCTTTCTTT. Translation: CASSPRDRNTEAFF.

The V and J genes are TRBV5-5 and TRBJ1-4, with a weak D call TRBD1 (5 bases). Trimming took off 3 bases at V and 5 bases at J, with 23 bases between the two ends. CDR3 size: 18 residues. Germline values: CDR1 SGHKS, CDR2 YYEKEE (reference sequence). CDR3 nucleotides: TGTGCCAGCAGCTCTACCCGTCCTTGGATGGAGGGGAATGAAAAACTGTTTTTT. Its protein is CASSSTRPWMEGNEKLFF.

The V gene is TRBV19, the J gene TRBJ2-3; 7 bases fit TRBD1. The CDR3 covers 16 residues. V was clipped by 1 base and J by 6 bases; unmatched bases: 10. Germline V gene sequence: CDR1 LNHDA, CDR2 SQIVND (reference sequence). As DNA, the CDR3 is TGTGCCAGTAGTATAGTCTCGCCAGGGGGATTGGATACGCAGTATTTT. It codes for CASSIVSPGGLDTQYF.

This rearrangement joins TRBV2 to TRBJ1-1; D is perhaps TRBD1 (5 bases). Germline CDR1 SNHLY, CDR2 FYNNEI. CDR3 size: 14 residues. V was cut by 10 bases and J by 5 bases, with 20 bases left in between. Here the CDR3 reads CANKGGRATTEAFF. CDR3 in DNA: TGTGCCAACAAGGGCGGCAGGGCCACTACTGAAGCTTTCTTT.

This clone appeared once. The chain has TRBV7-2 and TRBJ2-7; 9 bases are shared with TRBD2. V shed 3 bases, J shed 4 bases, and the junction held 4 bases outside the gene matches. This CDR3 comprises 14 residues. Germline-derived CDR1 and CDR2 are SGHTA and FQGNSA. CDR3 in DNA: TGTGCCAGCAGCTTGGCGGGAGGGTTGTACGAGCAGTACTTC. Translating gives CASSLAGGLYEQYF.

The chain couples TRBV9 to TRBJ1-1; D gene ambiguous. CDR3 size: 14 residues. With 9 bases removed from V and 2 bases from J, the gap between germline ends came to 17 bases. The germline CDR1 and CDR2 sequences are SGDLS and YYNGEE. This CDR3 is CATGSGPENTEAFF. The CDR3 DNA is TGTGCCACCGGGTCCGGGCCGGAAAACACTGAAGCTTTCTTT.

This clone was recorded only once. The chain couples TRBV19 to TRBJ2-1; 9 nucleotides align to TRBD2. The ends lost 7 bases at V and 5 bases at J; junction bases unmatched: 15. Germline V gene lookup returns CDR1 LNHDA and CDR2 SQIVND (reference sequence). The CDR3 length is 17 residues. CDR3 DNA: TGTGCCAGTAAGAGCTTCAACAGTCCTAGCGGGAACAATGAGCAGTTCTTC. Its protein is CASKSFNSPSGNNEQFF.

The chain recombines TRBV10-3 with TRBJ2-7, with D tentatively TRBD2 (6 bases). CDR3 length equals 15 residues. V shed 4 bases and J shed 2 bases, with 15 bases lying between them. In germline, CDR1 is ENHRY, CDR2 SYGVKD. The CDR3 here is CAISVASSATYEQYF. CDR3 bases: TGTGCCATCAGTGTAGCCTCTAGCGCAACCTACGAGCAGTACTTC.

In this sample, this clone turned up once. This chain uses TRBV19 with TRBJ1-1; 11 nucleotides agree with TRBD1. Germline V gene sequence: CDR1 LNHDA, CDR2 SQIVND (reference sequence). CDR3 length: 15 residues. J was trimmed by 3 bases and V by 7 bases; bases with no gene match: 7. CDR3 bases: TGTGCCAGTACCATAGGGACAGGGGGTGACACTGAAGCTTTCTTT. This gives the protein CASTIGTGGDTEAFF.

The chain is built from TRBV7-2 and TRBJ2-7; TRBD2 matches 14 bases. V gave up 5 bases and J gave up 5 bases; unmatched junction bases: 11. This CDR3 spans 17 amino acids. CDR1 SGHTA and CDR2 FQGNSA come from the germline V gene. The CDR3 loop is CASSPPTSGRAVHEQYF. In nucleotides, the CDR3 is TGTGCCAGCAGCCCGCCGACTAGCGGGAGGGCCGTCCACGAGCAGTACTTC.

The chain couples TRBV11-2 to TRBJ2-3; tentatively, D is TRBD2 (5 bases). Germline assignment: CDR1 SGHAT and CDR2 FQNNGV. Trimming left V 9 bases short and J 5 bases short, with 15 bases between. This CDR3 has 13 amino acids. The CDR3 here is CASREPPRDTQYF. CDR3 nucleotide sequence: TGTGCCAGTCGGGAACCTCCTAGAGATACGCAGTATTTT.

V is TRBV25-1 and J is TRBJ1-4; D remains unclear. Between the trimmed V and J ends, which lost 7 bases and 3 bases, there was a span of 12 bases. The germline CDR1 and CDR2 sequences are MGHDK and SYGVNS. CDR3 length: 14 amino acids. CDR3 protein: CASISGFPNEKLFF. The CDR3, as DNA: TGTGCCAGCATCTCCGGGTTTCCTAATGAAAAACTGTTTTTT.

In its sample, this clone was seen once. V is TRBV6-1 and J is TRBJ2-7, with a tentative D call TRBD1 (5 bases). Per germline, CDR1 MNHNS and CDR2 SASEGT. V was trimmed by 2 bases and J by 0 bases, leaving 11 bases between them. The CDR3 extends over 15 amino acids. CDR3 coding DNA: TGTGCCAGCAGTGAAACCCAGGGCAGCTCCTACGAGCAGTACTTC. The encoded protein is CASSETQGSSYEQYF.

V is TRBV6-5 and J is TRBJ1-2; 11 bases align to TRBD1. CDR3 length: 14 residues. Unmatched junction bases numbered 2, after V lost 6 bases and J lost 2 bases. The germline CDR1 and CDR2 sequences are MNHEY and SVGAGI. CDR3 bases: TGTGCCAGCAGACGGGACAGGGGGAACTATGGCTACACCTTC. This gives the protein CASRRDRGNYGYTF.